This T cell receptor (beta chain) comes out of a study of CD8 T cells in ankylosing spondylitis. The V gene end was trimmed by 1 base and the J gene end by 6 bases; junction bases not matched to a gene: 6. Germline-derived CDR1 and CDR2 are SGHTA and FQGNSA. This CDR3 comprises 15 residues. In the case of this clonotype: Its cognate antigen is unknown.

Findings and limits, study-wide: Matched ankylosing spondylitis synovial fluid reportedly contained a significantly enriched population of disease-linked clones. In reactive arthritis synovial fluid and blood, some motif variants had been reported before.

Via MiXCR, TCRdb re-called the 5' RACE reads, giving one row per CDR3 protein. The table records 250,000 to 350,000 distinct CDR3 sequences, 20% of them present only once. The receptor was derived from a female donor with ankylosing spondylitis or in good health (not recorded which). The sample was blood, either unsorted or a sorted T cell fraction (not recorded which). The chain couples TRBV7-2 to TRBJ2-3; 8 bases match TRBD2. The CDR3 nucleotides read TGTGCCAGCAGCTTAGGGGCGGGAGGAAGGGATACGCAGTATTTT. Amino acid sequence: CASSLGAGGRDTQYF.